This TCR beta chain was captured by sequencing in a study of cytomegalovirus exposure and HLA in healthy donors. Points on this clone: The target antigen is unknown.

Vbeta (60) and Jbeta (13) primers were used in the PCR. TCRdb's table, derived via immunoSEQ multiplex PCR, lists solely in-frame clones and lacks some. The profile shows roughly 140,000 clones, 68% of them singletons. V was cut by 0 bases and J by 6 bases, with 5 bases left in between. CDR1 and CDR2 from the germline V gene are DFQATT and SNEGSKA (reference sequence). The CDR3 is 11 amino acids. Notes on the study in general: Several of the most significant clusters appeared, in a later analysis, to be linked to common viral pathogens. A classifier reportedly called cytomegalovirus status with high sensitivity and specificity. Among TCR beta chains of equal frequency, HLA-associated ones were more clonally expanded in a later analysis. TCR beta sequences numbering 15,000 to 20,000 were associated with HLA alleles at 0.05 false discovery rate in a later analysis.

The gene calls are TRBV20-1 and TRBJ1-1, with D uncertain. The clonotype originates from a man between 60 and 75 years old in good health and CMV-seronegative. The material sequenced was PBMCs. The DNA of the CDR3 is TGCAGTGCTAGAGATCGGGCTGAAGCTTTCTTT. Its protein is CSARDRAEAFF.